This T cell receptor beta chain was recorded in a study of cytomegalovirus exposure and HLA in healthy donors. CDR3 length: 15 amino acids. Trimming removed 5 bases from V and 0 bases from J; junction bases left unmatched: 8. Germline CDR1 and CDR2: SGHTS and YDEGEE. PCR amplification relied on 60 Vbeta primers (plus 13 Jbeta primers). Method: immunoSEQ multiplex PCR; TCRdb's copy keeps in-frame clones and lacks some. The sample carries fewer than 200,000 clones, 84% recorded once. This rearrangement joins TRBV5-8 to TRBJ2-7; 7 positions match TRBD1. The sample comprised PBMCs. This clonotype was obtained from a girl aged 2 to 10 in good health and CMV-seropositive. The CDR3 bases are TGTGCCAGCAGAAACCGACAGGGATTCTCCTACGAGCAGTACTTC. Translating it yields CASRNRQGFSYEQYF.